This passage covers 28 T cell receptor beta chains from one sample sequenced in a study of PD-1 blockade in classical Hodgkin lymphoma. The method was immunoSEQ multiplex PCR; TCRdb's version includes in-frame clones alone and lacks a portion of them. Here the sample spans approximately 29,000 clones, approximately 80% being singletons. Time point denoted: cycle 4 day 1 (C4D1), after less than 7 weeks of nivolumab. No patient escaped relapse after autologous stem cell transplantation, and brentuximab vedotin exposure varied. Thawed PBMCs were the source of CD4+ T cells, purified by magnetic negative selection. The source material was CD4+ T cells from blood, sampled before the fourth cycle of nivolumab. The receptor set was obtained from a human donor with classical Hodgkin lymphoma.

The gene calls are TRBV10-3 and TRBJ1-1, with TRBD1 as a possible D gene (5 bases). Germline CDR1 ENHRY, CDR2 SYGVKD. The CDR3 consists of 13 residues. V lost 7 bases and J 4 bases, leaving 13 bases between the germline ends. The DNA of the CDR3 is TGTGCCATCACCCCGACAGCACTCACTGAAGCTTTCTTT. Translating it yields CAITPTALTEAFF.

The J gene is TRBJ2-5, the V gene TRBV7-2; D is undetermined. The germline V gene encodes CDR1 SGHTA and CDR2 FQGNSA. The CDR3 covers 12 residues. The V and J ends lost 2 bases and 5 bases respectively, with 6 bases between them. CDR3 nucleotides: TGTGCCAGCAGCTTATGGTGGGAGACCCAGTACTTC. Translation: CASSLWWETQYF.

The V gene is TRBV7-3, the J gene TRBJ2-1; 7 nucleotides match TRBD2. The V segment lost 5 bases and the J segment 9 bases; nucleotides outside the gene matches: 7. This CDR3 has 13 amino acids. Per germline, CDR1 SGHTA and CDR2 FQGTGA. In DNA, the CDR3 is TGTGCCAGCAGCCTCACTAGGGAGGGTGAGCAGTTCTTC. It specifies CASSLTREGEQFF.

A single count supports this clone. The rearrangement uses TRBV6-1 and TRBJ2-2; 9 bases fit TRBD1. This CDR3 comprises 15 residues. The germline gives CDR1 MNHNS, CDR2 SASEGT. V was pared by 6 bases and J by 5 bases, with 7 bases of the junction left unmatched. The chain's CDR3 is CASSVQGAFTGELFF. The CDR3 coding sequence is TGTGCCAGCAGCGTACAGGGGGCCTTTACCGGGGAGCTGTTTTTT.

This chain uses TRBV5-6 with TRBJ2-2; 11 bases agree with TRBD1. The CDR3 has 15 residues. With V trimmed by 2 bases and J by 4 bases, 1 base remained unmatched. The germline CDR1 and CDR2 sequences are SGHDT and YYEEEE. CDR3 nucleotide sequence: TGTGCCAGCAGCTTTGGGACAGGGGGCACCGGGGAGCTGTTTTTT. Protein sequence: CASSFGTGGTGELFF. The full variable domain, rest sourced from reference TRBV5-6 and TRBJ2-2, is DAGVTQSPTHLIKTRGQQVTLRCSPKSGHDTVSWYQQALGQGPQFIFQYYEEEERQRGNFPDRFSGHQFPNYSSELNVNALLLGDSALYLCASSFGTGGTGELFFGEGSRLTVL.

V gene TRBV19 combines with J gene TRBJ2-3, with TRBD2 as a possible D gene (5 bases). The CDR3 spans 16 residues. The germline V gene encodes CDR1 LNHDA and CDR2 SQIVND (reference sequence). V lost 3 bases and J lost 1, with 14 bases in between. The chain's CDR3 is CASSIARDVGTDTQYF. The CDR3 nucleotides read TGTGCCAGTAGTATCGCGAGGGATGTCGGCACAGATACGCAGTATTTT.

The chain links TRBV6-5 to TRBJ2-7; 9 bases match TRBD1. This CDR3 has 16 amino acids. Germline lookup yields CDR1 MNHEY and CDR2 SVGAGI. With 2 bases clipped from V and 3 bases from J, the junction kept 8 bases outside the gene matches. The CDR3 is CASSYRPTGGNYEQYF. CDR3 sequence (DNA): TGTGCCAGCAGTTACCGTCCGACAGGGGGAAACTACGAGCAGTACTTC.

This rearrangement joins TRBV6-6 to TRBJ2-5; 8 bases align to TRBD1. The DNA end favors TRBJ2-7, so the J call may be wrong. CDR3 size: 16 residues. From germline, CDR1 is MNHNY and CDR2 SVGAGI (reference sequence). DNA for the CDR3: TGTGCCAGCAGTTACTCGAAGGACAGGGTGCCCTACGAGCAGTACTTC. This gives the protein CASSYSKDRVPYEQYF.

This chain connects TRBV11-2 to TRBJ2-7; D is undetermined. CDR3 size: 12 residues. Germline V lookup: CDR1 SGHAT, CDR2 FQNNGV. With 3 bases removed from V and 2 bases from J, the gap between germline ends came to 5 bases. The CDR3, as DNA: TGTGCCAGCAGCTTCTACACCTACGAGCAGTACTTC. This encodes CASSFYTYEQYF.

This clone was observed once. The chain recombines TRBV7-6 with TRBJ1-3, with D hard to call. V was trimmed by 3 bases and J by 0 bases, leaving 9 bases between them. The germline CDR1 and CDR2 sequences are SGHVS and FNYEAQ. CDR3 length: 15 residues. As DNA, the CDR3 is TGTGCCAGCAGCTTGGGAGGGAGCTCTGGAAACACCATATATTTT. The encoded protein is CASSLGGSSGNTIYF.

The gene calls are TRBV25-1 and TRBJ2-7, with a weak D call TRBD2 (6 bases). V lost 4 bases and J 3 bases, leaving 7 bases between the germline ends. Germline V gives CDR1 MGHDK, CDR2 SYGVNS. The CDR3 spans 12 residues. As DNA, the CDR3 is TGTGCCAGCAGTGTTAGCGGCTACGAGCAGTACTTC. This encodes CASSVSGYEQYF.

This chain connects TRBV7-2 to TRBJ1-6; possibly TRBD1 for D (6 bases). Trimming took off 4 bases at V and 7 bases at J, with 11 bases between the two ends. Per germline, CDR1 SGHTA and CDR2 FQGNSA. The CDR3 sequence is 14 residues long. For the CDR3, the DNA is TGTGCCAGCAGCTACCGCGGACAGAATTCACCCCTCCACTTT. This gives the protein CASSYRGQNSPLHF.

V is TRBV7-9 and J is TRBJ1-1; perhaps TRBD1 as D (5 bases). The CDR3 has 13 residues. V lost 0 bases to trimming and J lost 7 bases, with 9 bases between them. The germline V gene has CDR1 SEHNR and CDR2 FQNEAQ (reference sequence). The CDR3 DNA reads as TGTGCCAGCAGCTTAGCTGGCAGGGATGAAGCTTTCTTT. It encodes CASSLAGRDEAFF.

The rearrangement links TRBV5-1 to TRBJ2-1; D may be TRBD1 (5 bases). This CDR3 has 13 residues. V was trimmed by 5 bases and J by 2 bases, leaving 8 bases between them. The germline gives CDR1 SGHRS, CDR2 YFSETQ. This chain's CDR3 is CASSQGTYNEQFF. Here the CDR3 DNA reads TGCGCCAGCAGTCAGGGTACCTACAATGAGCAGTTCTTC. Based on the CDR3 plus reference TRBV5-1 and TRBJ2-1, the full variable domain is KAGVTQTPRYLIKTRGQQVTLSCSPISGHRSVSWYQQTPGQGLQFLFEYFSETQRNKGNFPGRFSGRQFSNSRSEMNVSTLELGDSALYLCASSQGTYNEQFFGPGTRLTVL.

This clone is a singleton in its sample. The CDR3 DNA reads as TGTGCCAGCAGCGTAGTCGACGGACGGTTGAACACTGAAGCTTTCTTT. Protein: CASSVVDGRLNTEAFF. The genes are TRBV9 and TRBJ1-1; D ambiguous. This CDR3 has 16 residues. Per germline, CDR1 SGDLS and CDR2 YYNGEE. V lost 0 bases, J lost 0 bases, and 12 bases lay in between. Variable domain in full (rest from reference TRBV9 and TRBJ1-1): DSGVTQTPKHLITATGQRVTLRCSPRSGDLSVYWYQQSLDQGLQFLIQYYNGEERAKGNILERFSAQQFPDLHSELNLSSLELGDSALYFCASSVVDGRLNTEAFFGQGTRLTVV.

The chain carries TRBV7-3 and TRBJ1-1, with TRBD1 as a possible D gene (5 bases). The CDR3 is 15 amino acids. V was clipped by 5 bases and J by 1 base, with 14 bases between them. CDR1 and CDR2 (germline): SGHTA, FQGTGA. The CDR3 nucleotides read TGTGCCAGCAGCCCAGACAGTAACCCGAACACTGAAGCTTTCTTT. Translation gives CASSPDSNPNTEAFF.

This clone was counted only a few times. The CDR3 DNA reads as TGTGCCAGCAAGGGTCTAGACGCTTCACCCCTCCACTTT. The encoded protein is CASKGLDASPLHF. The chain couples TRBV2 to TRBJ1-6, with D unresolved. Germline-derived CDR1 and CDR2 are SNHLY and FYNNEI. The CDR3 is 13 amino acids. The germline V and J ends were trimmed by 7 bases and 9 bases, with 13 bases remaining between them.

In this sample, this clone turned up a few times. The chain couples TRBV19 to TRBJ2-2; D not certain. V lost 7 bases, J lost 0 bases, and 9 bases lay in between. Germline V gene data show CDR1 as LNHDA and CDR2 as SQIVND (reference sequence). The CDR3 extends over 14 amino acids. The CDR3 region has the DNA TGTGCCAGTAAATTTAGCACGAACACCGGGGAGCTGTTTTTT. Translating it yields CASKFSTNTGELFF.

This chain uses TRBV9 with TRBJ1-4, with TRBD1 identical over 7 bases. Germline V gives CDR1 SGDLS, CDR2 YYNGEE. The V segment lost 5 bases and the J segment 0 bases; nucleotides outside the gene matches: 4. This CDR3 is 15 amino acids long. The CDR3 loop is CASRRDSTTNEKLFF. CDR3 DNA sequence: TGTGCCAGCAGGCGGGACAGCACAACTAATGAAAAACTGTTTTTT.

The chain carries TRBV9 and TRBJ2-1; D unclear. This CDR3 contains 12 residues. The V gene's germline CDR1 is SGDLS and CDR2 YYNGEE. Trimming left V 0 bases short and J 6 bases short, with 4 bases between. The CDR3 protein is CASSVEPNEQFF. The DNA of the CDR3 is TGTGCCAGCAGCGTAGAACCCAATGAGCAGTTCTTC.

The rearrangement joins TRBV2 to TRBJ2-1; D gene uncertain. Germline V gene sequence: CDR1 SNHLY, CDR2 FYNNEI. The CDR3 is 13 amino acids. The ends were cut back, 6 bases at V and 5 bases at J, with 11 bases in the middle. The CDR3 region is CASSYDNNNEQFF. DNA for the CDR3: TGTGCCAGCAGCTACGACAACAACAATGAGCAGTTCTTC.

This clone came up a few times. The V call is TRBV6-5, the J call TRBJ1-3; D call uncertain. Germline V gives CDR1 MNHEY, CDR2 SVGAGI. The V gene lost 8 bases and the J gene lost 11 bases, with 13 bases spanning the gap. This CDR3 comprises 11 residues. CDR3 loop: CASGNPSPIYF. In DNA, the CDR3 is TGTGCCAGCGGCAATCCGAGCCCCATATATTTT.

This clone was seen a handful of times. The CDR3 reads CASSQMGIAPHEQYF. CDR3 bases: TGTGCCAGCAGCCAGATGGGCATTGCCCCTCACGAGCAGTACTTC. The chain has TRBV7-9 and TRBJ2-7; the D is unclear. With 5 bases removed from V and 5 bases from J, the gap between germline ends came to 19 bases. The CDR3 is made up of 15 amino acids. In germline, CDR1 is SEHNR, CDR2 FQNEAQ (reference sequence).

The V gene is TRBV18, the J gene TRBJ1-3, with a tentative D call TRBD1 (6 bases). CDR1 and CDR2 (germline): KGHSH, LQKENI. Trimming took 3 bases from V and 1 from J, leaving 19 bases between them. The CDR3 loop spans 18 amino acids. CDR3 in DNA: TGTGCCAGCTCACCGCGATGGGCAGGGGAAGAATCTGGAAACACCATATATTTT. This encodes CASSPRWAGEESGNTIYF. Together with reference TRBV18 and TRBJ1-3, the CDR3 gives the full variable domain: NAGVMQNPRHLVRRRGQEARLRCSPMKGHSHVYWYRQLPEEGLKFMVYLQKENIIDESGMPKERFSAEFPKEGPSILRIQQVVRGDSAAYFCASSPRWAGEESGNTIYFGEGSWLTVV.

The rearrangement joins TRBV9 to TRBJ2-2, with 14 bases lining up with TRBD2. The length of the CDR3 is 19 residues. Trimming cost V 4 bases and J 5 bases; bases outside gene matches: 13. CDR1 and CDR2 from the germline V gene are SGDLS and YYNGEE. CDR3 nucleotide sequence: TGTGCCAGCAGCCTGGGACTAGCGGGAGTCCTCGAGGGGACCGGGGAGCTGTTTTTT. Residues: CASSLGLAGVLEGTGELFF. The full variable domain, rest sourced from reference TRBV9 and TRBJ2-2, is DSGVTQTPKHLITATGQRVTLRCSPRSGDLSVYWYQQSLDQGLQFLIQYYNGEERAKGNILERFSAQQFPDLHSELNLSSLELGDSALYFCASSLGLAGVLEGTGELFFGEGSRLTVL.

CDR3 in amino acids: CASRRGSTDTQYF. For the CDR3, the DNA is TGTGCCAGCAGGAGGGGCAGCACAGATACGCAGTATTTT. The chain is built from TRBV6-5 and TRBJ2-3; either TRBD1 or TRBD2 may fit D (5 bases each). V was shortened by 6 bases and J by 0 bases, with 7 bases between the two germline ends. Germline loops: CDR1 MNHEY, CDR2 SVGAGI. This CDR3 spans 13 amino acids.

This clone has just a few counts. The chain employs TRBV7-3 and TRBJ1-2; D is unclear. Germline lookup yields CDR1 SGHTA and CDR2 FQGTGA. V shed 3 bases and J shed 6 bases, with 5 bases lying between them. CDR3 length: 11 amino acids. CDR3 sequence reads: CASSFSDGYTF. The CDR3 coding sequence is TGTGCCAGCAGCTTCTCGGATGGCTACACCTTC.

V and J are TRBV19 and TRBJ1-3; tentatively, D is TRBD1 (5 bases). V lost 0 bases and J 0 bases, leaving 12 bases between the germline ends. Germline V CDR1 and CDR2: LNHDA, SQIVND (reference sequence). This CDR3 has 17 residues. The chain's CDR3 is CASSIDGAANSGNTIYF. In DNA, the CDR3 is TGTGCCAGTAGTATAGATGGGGCAGCAAACTCTGGAAACACCATATATTTT.